This T cell receptor beta chain was identified during a study of T-cell memory formation after mild COVID-19 (dated by TCRdb to the early 2020s). Broadly, across the study: TCR sequence clusters from the two donors were found to be largely donor specific. In two donors, T-cell clones that expanded and contracted after mild COVID-19 were followed by sequencing TCRalpha and TCRbeta repertoires longitudinally. The cohort comprised two young, previously healthy adult volunteers, one female and one male. Here is what the overall study found, with its caveats: The study included only a couple of mild cases, and larger cohorts that include severe cases with pre-infection samples were judged to be necessary. Some responding clones were detected in pre-infection memory, which suggested that pre-existing cross-reactive memory T cells had joined the SARS-CoV-2 response. The second-wave clones that peaked on day 37 were not confirmed to be SARS-CoV-2 specific. Clones that contracted from day 15 to 85 showed balanced CD4/CD8 phenotypes, whereas a second wave of clones that expanded from day 15 to 37 leaned towards CD4+. Contracting CD4+ clones turned up mainly in the CM and EM memory subsets, whereas EMRA was where CD8+ clones were enriched.

The sequencing machine was an Illumina NovaSeq 6000. cDNA libraries for TCRalpha and TCRbeta were prepared by 5'RACE using constant-segment primers, with sample barcodes and unique molecular identifiers added. RNA was extracted from every sample with Trizol reagent. The libraries were amplified in two PCR steps, and the second step added a second sample barcode and Illumina TruSeq adapters. The libraries were sequenced on an Illumina NovaSeq using 2 x 150 bp paired-end reads. The authors' pipeline ran thus. The reads were demultiplexed and collapsed into UMI-guided consensus sequences using migec v1.2.7. Using mixcr v2.1.11, UMI consensuses were aligned to TRA and TRB V and J templates and then assembled into clonotypes. A clonotype was counted as expanded or contracted only when both edgeR and NoisET called the clonotype significant, with the noise models trained on biological replicates. For edgeR calls, a false discovery rate-adjusted p below 0.01 and a log2 fold-change threshold of 1 were applied. As an exploratory analysis of dynamics, PCA with hierarchical clustering was applied to max-normalized trajectories of the 1000 most abundant clonotypes. Each responding clone was given a CD4 or CD8 phenotype based on the CD4+ and CD8+ repertoires, which had been sequenced separately. TCRdb's own reprocessing of the public reads used fastp at Q25 and MiXCR and kept productive beta chains. Identical CDR3 protein sequences are pooled into one entry, listed with their most common genes and DNA. TCRdb assigned the V and J calls; the authors' analysis was not used. This sample holds 200,000 to 250,000 distinct CDR3 sequences; 8.5% to 9.5% were observed only once. Approximately 20% of the sample is taken by the ten largest.

PBMCs were isolated by Ficoll-Paque density gradient centrifugation. This clonotype appeared a few times. This receptor's antigen is unknown. No per-base quality is available; no much larger clone lies one base away. This receptor was taken from a man aged 18 to 30 who had mild COVID-19 (a few samples of this study predate the infection). The sample titles of this study are shuffled in the database, so cell type and time point are left out; the donor was told from shared clones. Sequenced input: PBMCs or a T cell subset sorted from them (not recorded which).

The CDR3 protein: CASSVGGTLGEQYF. The nucleotide sequence is TGTGCCAGCAGCGTAGGGGGTACCCTTGGCGAGCAGTACTTC. The chain is assembled from TRBV9 and TRBJ2-7; the D gene lacks a confident call. CDR1 and CDR2 were assigned from the germline V gene as SGDLS and YYNGEE. From the cysteine up to the phenylalanine, the CDR3 has a length of 14 residues. The retained sequence is limited to the CDR3, 42 bases, with the frame set at the first base. V loses 0 bases of germline sequence and J loses 6 bases, and the interval between the two ends is 13 bases.